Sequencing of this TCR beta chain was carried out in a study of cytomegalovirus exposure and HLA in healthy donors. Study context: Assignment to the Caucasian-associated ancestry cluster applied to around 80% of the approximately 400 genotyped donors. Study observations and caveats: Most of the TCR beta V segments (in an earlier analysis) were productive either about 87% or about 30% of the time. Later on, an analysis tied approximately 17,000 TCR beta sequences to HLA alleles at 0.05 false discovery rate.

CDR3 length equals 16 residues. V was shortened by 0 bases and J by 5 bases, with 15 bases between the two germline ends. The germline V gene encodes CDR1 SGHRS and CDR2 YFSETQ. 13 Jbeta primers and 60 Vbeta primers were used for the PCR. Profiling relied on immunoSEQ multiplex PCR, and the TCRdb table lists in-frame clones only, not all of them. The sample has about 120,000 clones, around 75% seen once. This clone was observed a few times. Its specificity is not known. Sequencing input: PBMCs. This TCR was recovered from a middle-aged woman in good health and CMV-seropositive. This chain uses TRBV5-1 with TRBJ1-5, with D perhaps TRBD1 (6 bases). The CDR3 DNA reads TGCGCCAGCAGCTTGGGTTCCGAGGGGGGGTATCAGCCCCAGCATTTT. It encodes CASSLGSEGGYQPQHF.